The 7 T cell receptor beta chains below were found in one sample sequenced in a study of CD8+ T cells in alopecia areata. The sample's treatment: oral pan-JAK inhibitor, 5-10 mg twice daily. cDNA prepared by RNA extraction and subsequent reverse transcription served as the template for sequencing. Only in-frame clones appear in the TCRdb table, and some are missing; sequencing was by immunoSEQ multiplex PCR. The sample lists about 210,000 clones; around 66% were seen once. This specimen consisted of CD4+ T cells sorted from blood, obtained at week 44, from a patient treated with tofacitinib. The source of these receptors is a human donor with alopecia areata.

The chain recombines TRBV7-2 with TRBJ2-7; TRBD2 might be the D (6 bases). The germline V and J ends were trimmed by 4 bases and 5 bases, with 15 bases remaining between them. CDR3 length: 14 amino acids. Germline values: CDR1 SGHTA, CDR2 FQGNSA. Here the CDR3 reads CASSSPFGGDEQYF. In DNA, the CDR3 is TGTGCCAGCAGCTCGCCTTTTGGCGGGGACGAGCAGTACTTC.

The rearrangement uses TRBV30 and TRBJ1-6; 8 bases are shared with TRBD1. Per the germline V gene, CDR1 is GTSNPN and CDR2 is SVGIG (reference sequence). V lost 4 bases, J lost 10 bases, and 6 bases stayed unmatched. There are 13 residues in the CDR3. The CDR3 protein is CAWTPDRGSPLHF. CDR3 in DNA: TGTGCCTGGACTCCCGACAGGGGATCACCCCTCCACTTT.

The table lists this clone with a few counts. CDR3 residues: CASSLAGGETQYF. CDR3 DNA: TGTGCCAGCAGCTTAGCGGGGGGAGAGACCCAGTACTTC. This chain connects TRBV7-3 to TRBJ2-5; 8 positions agree with TRBD2. Germline loops: CDR1 SGHTA, CDR2 FQGTGA. Unmatched junction bases numbered 0, after V lost 2 bases and J lost 4 bases. CDR3 size: 13 residues.

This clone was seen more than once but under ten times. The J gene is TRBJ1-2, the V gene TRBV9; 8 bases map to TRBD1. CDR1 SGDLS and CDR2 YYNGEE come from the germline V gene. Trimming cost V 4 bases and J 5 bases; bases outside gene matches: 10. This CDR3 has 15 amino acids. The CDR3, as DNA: TGTGCCAGCAGCTCGGAGGGCAGGGGGCTGTATGGCTACACCTTC. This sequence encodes CASSSEGRGLYGYTF.

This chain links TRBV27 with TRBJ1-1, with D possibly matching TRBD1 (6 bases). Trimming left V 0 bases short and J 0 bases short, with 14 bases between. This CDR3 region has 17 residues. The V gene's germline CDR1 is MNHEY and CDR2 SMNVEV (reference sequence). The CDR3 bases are TGTGCCAGCAGTTTATCAACAGGGATAGGCCTGAACACTGAAGCTTTCTTT. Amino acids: CASSLSTGIGLNTEAFF.

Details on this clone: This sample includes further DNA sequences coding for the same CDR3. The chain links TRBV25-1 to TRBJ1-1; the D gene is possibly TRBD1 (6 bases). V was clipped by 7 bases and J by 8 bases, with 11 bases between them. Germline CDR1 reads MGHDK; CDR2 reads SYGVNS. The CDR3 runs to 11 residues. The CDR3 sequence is CASTRTGEAFF. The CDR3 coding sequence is TGTGCCAGCACTAGAACAGGGGAAGCTTTCTTT.

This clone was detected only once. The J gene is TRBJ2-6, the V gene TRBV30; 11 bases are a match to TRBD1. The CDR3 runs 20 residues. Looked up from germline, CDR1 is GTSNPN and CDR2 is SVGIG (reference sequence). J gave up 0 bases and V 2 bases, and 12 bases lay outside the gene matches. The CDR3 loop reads CAWSTTPAGTGGSGANVLTF. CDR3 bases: TGTGCCTGGAGTACGACCCCCGCCGGGACAGGGGGCTCTGGGGCCAACGTCCTGACTTTC. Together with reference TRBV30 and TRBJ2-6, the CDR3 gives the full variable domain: SQTIHQWPATLVQPVGSPLSLECTVEGTSNPNLYWYRQAAGRGLQLLFYSVGIGQISSEVPQNLSASRPQDRQFILSSKKLLLSDSGFYLCAWSTTPAGTGGSGANVLTFGAGSRLTVL.